A selection of T cell receptor beta chains follows, all from one sample in a study of blood T cell repertoires in COVID-19. The assay was immunoSEQ multiplex PCR, and TCRdb's table has in-frame clones only and misses some. Here the sample spans some 110,000 clones, approximately 83% being singletons. Source material: peripheral blood. The receptors here all came from a man aged 45-65 years with acute or convalescent COVID-19. CDR3s include the opening cysteine and the closing phenylalanine or tryptophan. A D gene is named only where the DNA matches it firmly. Size values are once, few and many counts, or a class for expanded clones, and some rows have none.

d_gene | abundance | j_gene | v_gene | CDR3nt | CDR3aa
- | - | TRBJ2-7 | TRBV11-2 | TGTGCCAGCAGCTTAGGCCCCACAGTGTACGAGCAGTACTTC | CASSLGPTVYEQYF
- | - | TRBJ2-3 | TRBV11-2 | TGTGCCAGCAGTCCGACTACTAGCACAGATACGCAGTATTTT | CASSPTTSTDTQYF
- | - | TRBJ1-1 | TRBV27 | TGTGCCAGCAGTTTATCCGACCTAGGAACTGAAGCTTTCTTT | CASSLSDLGTEAFF
- | - | TRBJ2-5 | TRBV6-2/TRBV6-3 | TGTGCCAGCAGTTACGAGGAAGAGACCCAGTACTTC | CASSYEEETQYF
TRBD1 | - | TRBJ1-5 | TRBV5-1 | TGCGCCAGCAGCGCAGGGACAGGGGGTCTTAATCAGCCCCAGCATTTT | CASSAGTGGLNQPQHF
TRBD1 | - | TRBJ2-7 | TRBV5-6 | TGTGCCAGCAGCTCGCCGGGACAGGGATTGTACGAGCAGTACTTC | CASSSPGQGLYEQYF
- | once | TRBJ1-3 | TRBV24-1 | TGTGCCACCAGTGATTTGATAGTGTACGGAAACACCATATATTTT | CATSDLIVYGNTIYF
- | - | TRBJ2-7 | TRBV18 | TGTGCCAGCTCACTCCACCGGGGGAAATACGAGCAGTACTTC | CASSLHRGKYEQYF
- | few | TRBJ2-7 | TRBV28 | TGTGCCAGCAGTTTGGGGGGTCTTAAGTACGAGCAGTACTTC | CASSLGGLKYEQYF
TRBD1 | - | TRBJ1-4 | TRBV5-1 | TGCGCCAGCAGCCTGACAGGGGGCCCCAATGAAAAACTGTTTTTT | CASSLTGGPNEKLFF
- | - | TRBJ2-1 | TRBV6-6 | TGTGCCAGCAGCCGAACATATCCGGGACTCCGCTCCTACAATGAGCAGTTCTTC | CASSRTYPGLRSYNEQFF
TRBD2 | - | TRBJ2-3 | TRBV6-5 | TGTGCCAGCAGTTCCCAGACTAGCGGGACAGATACGCAGTATTTT | CASSSQTSGTDTQYF
- | - | TRBJ2-7 | TRBV20-1 | TGCAGTGGACTTGTAGCCTACGAGCAGTACTTC | CSGLVAYEQYF
TRBD2 | once | TRBJ2-1 | TRBV24-1 | TGTGCCACCAGTGATTTGTCGAGCGGGGTCTCCTACAATAAGCAGTTCTTC | CATSDLSSGVSYNKQFF
- | - | TRBJ2-7 | TRBV2 | TGTGCCAGCAGTGGGGGGGTTGGCTACGAGCAGTACTTC | CASSGGVGYEQYF
TRBD1 | - | TRBJ1-5 | TRBV24-1 | TGTGCCACCAGTGATTTCAGGGACAGGGGGGGGCATAGCAATCAGCCCCAGCATTTT | CATSDFRDRGGHSNQPQHF
TRBD1 | once | TRBJ1-6 | TRBV30 | TGTGCCTGGGACAGGGAATATAATTCACCCCTCCACTTT | CAWDREYNSPLHF
- | - | TRBJ2-6 | TRBV7-6 | TGTGCCAGCAGCTCGGACTTCTCTGGGGCCAACGTCCTGACTTTC | CASSSDFSGANVLTF
TRBD1 | - | TRBJ1-1 | TRBV11-2 | TGTGCCAGCAGGTCATTAAGGGGGCGCGAGAACACTGAAGCTTTCTTT | CASRSLRGRENTEAFF
TRBD2 | once | TRBJ2-5 | TRBV28 | TGTGCCAGCAAACGGGGGGGATCGGAGACCCAGTACTTC | CASKRGGSETQYF
TRBD1 | - | TRBJ1-2 | TRBV7-9 | TGTGCCAGCAGCGCCGACAGGGACGTCTATGGCTACACCTTC | CASSADRDVYGYTF
- | - | TRBJ2-3 | TRBV11-2 | TGTGCCAGCAGCCAGGGCCCGGCGGCCGATGATACGCAGTATTTT | CASSQGPAADDTQYF
- | - | TRBJ2-3 | TRBV24-1 | TGTGCCACCAGTGATTGGGGGGGGCCCACAGATACGCAGTATTTT | CATSDWGGPTDTQYF
TRBD2 | - | TRBJ2-1 | TRBV18 | TGTGCCAGCTCACCGGCTAGCGGGAGTTTCGATGAGCAGTTCTTC | CASSPASGSFDEQFF
TRBD2 | - | TRBJ2-5 | TRBV19 | TGTGCCAGTAGTTCCTGGACTAGCGGGAGTGCAAAGACCCAGTACTTC | CASSSWTSGSAKTQYF
- | - | TRBJ1-3 | TRBV11-3 | TGTGCCAGCAGCTTAGCCGCAGCGGGACCGTACTCTGGAAACACCATATATTTT | CASSLAAAGPYSGNTIYF
TRBD1 | - | TRBJ2-1 | TRBV6-6 | TGTGCCAGCACCGAACCGGGACAGGGGCCTAATGAGCAGTTCTTC | CASTEPGQGPNEQFF
- | - | TRBJ1-1 | TRBV30 | TGTGCCTGGGGCGGTCTTGAGGGCTTGAACACTGAAGCTTTCTTT | CAWGGLEGLNTEAFF
TRBD2 | - | TRBJ2-3 | TRBV7-2 | TGTGCCAGCAGCTCCTCTCAGCGGGGGCCAGATACGCAGTATTTT | CASSSSQRGPDTQYF
- | - | TRBJ1-2 | TRBV11-3 | TGTGCCAGCAGTCCTCCCTATAGGAGTGGCTACACCTTC | CASSPPYRSGYTF
- | - | TRBJ1-4 | TRBV4-1 | TGCGCCAGCAACGTCGGGTGGCTCCTCAATGAAAAACTGTTTTTT | CASNVGWLLNEKLFF
- | - | TRBJ2-2 | TRBV11-2 | TGTGCCAGCAGCTTCTACTCGAACACCGGGGAGCTGTTTTTT | CASSFYSNTGELFF
TRBD1 | - | TRBJ2-5 | TRBV11-2 | TGTGCCAGCAGCTCAATCGGGACAGTCTCGGGGACCCAGTACTTC | CASSSIGTVSGTQYF
TRBD1 | few | TRBJ1-5 | TRBV9 | TGTGCCAGCAGCGTAGAAGGGACAGGGTCCCAGCCCCAGCATTTT | CASSVEGTGSQPQHF
TRBD2 | - | TRBJ2-7 | TRBV2 | TGTGCCAGCAGTGTCCCGGGAGGGAACTACGAGCAGTACTTC | CASSVPGGNYEQYF
TRBD1 | - | TRBJ2-7 | TRBV30 | TGTGCCTGGAGCAGGGGGCTTTCCTACGAGCAGTACTTC | CAWSRGLSYEQYF
- | - | TRBJ2-5 | TRBV11-2 | TGTGCCAGCAGCTTAAGGGGCAGAGAGACCCAGTACTTC | CASSLRGRETQYF
TRBD2 | - | TRBJ2-1 | TRBV3-1/TRBV3-2 | TGTGCCAGCAGCCAACCAAACCCGACTAGCGGGAGGGCCTACAATGAGCAGTTCTTC | CASSQPNPTSGRAYNEQFF
TRBD2 | - | TRBJ2-7 | TRBV9 | TGTGCCAGCAGCCTACAAGCGGGATTTGACGAGCAGTACTTC | CASSLQAGFDEQYF
- | - | TRBJ2-1 | TRBV12-3/TRBV12-4 | TGTGCCAGCAGTTCTCCGTACGGGCAGTTCTTC | CASSSPYGQFF
- | - | TRBJ1-3 | TRBV11-2 | TGTGCCAGCAGCTTGCGTCAGAGGGCCGGAAACACCATATATTTT | CASSLRQRAGNTIYF
- | - | TRBJ2-5 | TRBV27 | TGTGCCAGCGGACAGCCAGTGACCCAGTACTTC | CASGQPVTQYF
TRBD1 | - | TRBJ1-1 | TRBV7-9 | TGTGCCAGCAGCTTAATTGGGACAGGGGCTACTGAAGCTTTCTTT | CASSLIGTGATEAFF
- | - | TRBJ2-3 | TRBV11-3 | TGTGCCAGCAGCCACGGCATAAGCGGCCCCGATAGCACAGATACGCAGTATTTT | CASSHGISGPDSTDTQYF
TRBD2 | - | TRBJ2-3 | TRBV11-2 | TGTGCCAGCAGCTTAGATCCAGCGGGATGGGGGACAGATACGCAGTATTTT | CASSLDPAGWGTDTQYF
TRBD2 | - | TRBJ2-1 | TRBV10-3 | TGTGCCATCAGGCCCCACCGGAGCGGGGGGGATGAGCAGTTCTTC | CAIRPHRSGGDEQFF
- | - | TRBJ1-2 | TRBV2 | TGTGCCAGCAATCCAACGGAAATCTCGGGGGGCTACACCTTC | CASNPTEISGGYTF
- | - | TRBJ1-1 | TRBV11-3 | TGTGCCAGCAGCTTAAATATTCTTGGCAGGGCGGACACTGAAGCTTTCTTT | CASSLNILGRADTEAFF
TRBD1 | - | TRBJ2-5 | TRBV7-6 | TGTGCCAGCAGCCCTGGGACAGGGGGCGGAGAGACCCAGTACTTC | CASSPGTGGGETQYF
- | - | TRBJ1-1 | TRBV7-3 | TGTGCCAGCAGCCCCCCCGGGGGGGAGGGTGCTGAAGCTTTCTTT | CASSPPGGEGAEAFF
TRBD1 | - | TRBJ1-1 | TRBV10-1 | TGCGCCAGCAGTACAGGACAGGGCCTCACTGAAGCTTTCTTT | CASSTGQGLTEAFF